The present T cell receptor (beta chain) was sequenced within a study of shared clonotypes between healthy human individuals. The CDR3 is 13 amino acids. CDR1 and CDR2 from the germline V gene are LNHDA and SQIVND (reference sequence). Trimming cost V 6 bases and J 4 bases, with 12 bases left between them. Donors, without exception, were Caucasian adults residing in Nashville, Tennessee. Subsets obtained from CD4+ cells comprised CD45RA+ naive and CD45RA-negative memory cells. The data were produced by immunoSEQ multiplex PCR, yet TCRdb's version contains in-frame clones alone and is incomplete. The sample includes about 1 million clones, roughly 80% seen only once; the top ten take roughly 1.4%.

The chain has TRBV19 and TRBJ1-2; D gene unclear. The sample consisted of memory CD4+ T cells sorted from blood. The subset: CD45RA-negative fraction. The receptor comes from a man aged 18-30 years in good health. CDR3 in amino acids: CASRAPGTYGYTF. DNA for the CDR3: TGTGCCAGTAGAGCCCCAGGAACCTATGGCTACACCTTC.